This entry lists 15 T cell receptor beta chains sequenced from one sample in a study of T-cell memory formation after mild COVID-19. TCRdb redid the calling of the 5' RACE reads with MiXCR, one entry per CDR3 protein. This repertoire shows some 48,000 distinct CDR3 sequences, 10% to 15% found once; its top ten account for around 25%. The sample consisted of PBMCs or a T cell subset sorted from them (not recorded which). These receptors all come from a man younger than 30 who had mild COVID-19 (a few samples of this study predate the infection). Cell type and time point are not known.

This clonotype was recorded many times. The J gene is TRBJ2-7, the V gene TRBV20-1, with 8 bases matching TRBD2. Trimming took 5 bases from V and 2 from J; bases not matched to a gene: 5. There are 13 residues in the CDR3. Germline loops: CDR1 DFQATT, CDR2 SNEGSKA (reference sequence). CDR3 nucleotide sequence: TGCAGTGCTGGGGCGGGAGGTCCCTACGAGCAGTACGTC. As protein: CSAGAGGPYEQYV.

This clonotype was seen only a few times. One end of the junction fails to match germline, which may point to a read error. The genes are TRBV6-2 or TRBV6-3 and TRBJ2-3; 9 bases line up with TRBD2. The CDR3 sequence is 16 residues long. From germline, CDR1 is MNHEY and CDR2 SVGEGT. For the CDR3, the DNA is TGTGACAGCACCCTACGGCGGACTAGCGTTCCAGATACGCAGTATTTT. Amino acid sequence: CDSTLRRTSVPDTQYF.

The chain has TRBV2 and TRBJ1-4, with 7 bases fitting TRBD1. This CDR3 contains 15 residues. Germline assignment: CDR1 SNHLY and CDR2 FYNNEI. V shed 7 bases and J 2 bases; nucleotides not matched to a gene: 7. Here the CDR3 reads CASKHRGTTNEKLFF. In nucleotides, the CDR3 is TGTGCCAGCAAACACAGGGGAACGACTAATGAAAAACTGTTTTTT.

This clonotype was counted between two and nine times. The chain recombines TRBV5-6 with TRBJ2-2; D is ambiguous. In germline, CDR1 is SGHDT, CDR2 YYEEEE. V gave up 0 bases and J gave up 2 bases, with 2 bases separating them. The CDR3 loop spans 13 amino acids. CDR3 DNA sequence: TGTGCCAGCAGCTTGGTTAACACCGGGGAGCTGTTTTTT. It specifies CASSLVNTGELFF.

This clonotype came up many times. The CDR3: CASSLEGSTETQYF. The DNA for the CDR3 is TGTGCCAGCAGTTTAGAGGGTAGCACGGAGACCCAGTACTTC. The genes are TRBV12-3 or TRBV12-4 and TRBJ2-5, with D hard to call. The CDR3 is made up of 14 amino acids. The V end was cut by 1 base, the J end by 5 bases, with 11 bases between.

This clonotype was seen more than once but under ten times. V and J are TRBV5-1 and TRBJ1-1, with 12 bases lining up with TRBD1. The CDR3 is 17 amino acids. Trimming took 4 bases from V and 3 from J; bases not matched to a gene: 10. Looked up from germline, CDR1 is SGHRS and CDR2 is YFSETQ. The CDR3 region is CASSPVGTGGAYTEAFF. The DNA for the CDR3 is TGCGCCAGCAGCCCGGTGGGGACAGGGGGCGCGTACACTGAAGCTTTCTTT. Variable domain in full (rest from reference TRBV5-1 and TRBJ1-1): KAGVTQTPRYLIKTRGQQVTLSCSPISGHRSVSWYQQTPGQGLQFLFEYFSETQRNKGNFPGRFSGRQFSNSRSEMNVSTLELGDSALYLCASSPVGTGGAYTEAFFGQGTRLTVV.

The chain uses TRBV5-5 and TRBJ2-1; 12 bases fit TRBD1. The CDR3 runs 15 residues. V lost 4 bases to trimming and J lost 4 bases; unmatched junction nucleotides: 3. Germline CDR1 SGHKS, CDR2 YYEKEE (reference sequence). The DNA of the CDR3 is TGTGCCAGCAGCGGGACAGGGGGCGGGTACAATGAGCAGTTCTTC. Translation: CASSGTGGGYNEQFF.

This clonotype has a count of ten or more. V and J are TRBV5-1 and TRBJ2-3; tentatively, D is TRBD1 or TRBD2 (6 bases each). The CDR3 has 16 amino acids. Trimming took 1 base from V and 2 from J, leaving 14 bases between them. Germline V gene sequence: CDR1 SGHRS, CDR2 YFSETQ. CDR3: CASSLRGADPTDTQYF. The CDR3, as DNA: TGCGCCAGCAGCTTGAGGGGGGCCGATCCCACAGATACGCAGTATTTT.

V gene TRBV19 combines with J gene TRBJ1-4; TRBD1 is a possible D gene (5 bases). The germline V gene encodes CDR1 LNHDA and CDR2 SQIVND (reference sequence). Trimming left V 5 bases short and J 8 bases short, with 12 bases between. The CDR3 is 13 residues long. The chain's CDR3 is CASSEGRWEKLFF. The CDR3 DNA reads TGTGCCAGTAGTGAGGGACGGTGGGAAAAACTGTTTTTT.

The CDR3 sequence: CASSTPGQGASGYTF. CDR3 nucleotide sequence: TGTGCCAGCAGCACCCCGGGACAGGGTGCTAGTGGCTACACCTTC. V gene TRBV7-8 combines with J gene TRBJ1-2; 9 bases align to TRBD1. Trimming at V came to 5 bases and at J to 7 bases, leaving 11 bases not matched to a gene. This CDR3 contains 15 residues. CDR1 is SGHVS and CDR2 is FQNEAQ in the germline V gene.

This clonotype was seen at least ten times. This chain joins TRBV7-6 and TRBJ2-2, with 10 nucleotides matching TRBD2. This CDR3 is built from 17 residues. V dropped 4 bases and J dropped 6; count of bases not matched to a gene: 11. The germline V gene encodes CDR1 SGHVS and CDR2 FNYEAQ. CDR3 coding DNA: TGTGCCAGCAGCTCCAATCCCGGGACTAGCGCCCCCGGGGAGCTGTTTTTT. Its protein product is CASSSNPGTSAPGELFF.

This clonotype showed up just a few times. This chain uses TRBV6-5 with TRBJ1-2; 7 nucleotides match TRBD1. Germline V gene data show CDR1 as MNHEY and CDR2 as SVGAGI. Unmatched junction bases numbered 8, after V lost 8 bases and J lost 8 bases. The CDR3 is made up of 12 amino acids. In DNA, the CDR3 is TGTGCCAGCCAGGGGGACAAAGGCGGCTACACCTTC. It encodes CASQGDKGGYTF.

This clonotype was observed a few times. The rearrangement uses TRBV12-3 or TRBV12-4 and TRBJ1-2, with D unclear. V was pared by 4 bases and J by 8 bases, with 8 bases between. There are 11 residues in the CDR3. DNA for the CDR3: TGTGCCAGCAGTTCAGGAGGGGGCTACACCTTC. Translation gives CASSSGGGYTF.

This clonotype was detected a few times. The chain recombines TRBV18 with TRBJ2-4, with D perhaps TRBD1 or TRBD2 (5 bases each). CDR3 length: 17 residues. CDR1 is KGHSH and CDR2 is LQKENI in the germline V gene. Trimming left V 2 bases short and J 9 bases short, with 23 bases between. Here the CDR3 reads CASSPGTGGFARGIQYF. CDR3 in DNA: TGTGCCAGCTCACCAGGGACGGGCGGGTTTGCCCGAGGCATTCAGTACTTC.

V is TRBV19 and J is TRBJ1-2; D is perhaps TRBD1 (5 bases). This CDR3 spans 13 amino acids. Germline CDR1 reads LNHDA; CDR2 reads SQIVND (reference sequence). V was cut by 7 bases and J by 4 bases, with 13 bases left in between. The CDR3 region is CASNPMGRYGYTF. The DNA of the CDR3 is TGTGCCAGTAACCCCATGGGACGCTATGGCTACACCTTC.